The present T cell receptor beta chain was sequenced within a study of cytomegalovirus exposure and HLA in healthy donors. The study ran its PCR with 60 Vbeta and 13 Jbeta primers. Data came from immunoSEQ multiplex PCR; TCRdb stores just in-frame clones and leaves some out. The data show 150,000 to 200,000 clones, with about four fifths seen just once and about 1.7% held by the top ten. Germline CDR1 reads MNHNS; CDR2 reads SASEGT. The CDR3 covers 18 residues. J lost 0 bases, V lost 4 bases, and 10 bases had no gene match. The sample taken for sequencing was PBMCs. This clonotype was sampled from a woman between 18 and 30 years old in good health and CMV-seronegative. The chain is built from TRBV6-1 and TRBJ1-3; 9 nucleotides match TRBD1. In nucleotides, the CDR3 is TGTGCCAGCAGTGCCCAGAGGTCGACAGGGGGCTCTGGAAACACCATATATTTT. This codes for CASSAQRSTGGSGNTIYF.